The 32 T cell receptor beta chains below all came from one sample that was sequenced in a study of blood T cell repertoires in COVID-19. The data were produced by immunoSEQ multiplex PCR, yet TCRdb's version contains in-frame clones alone and is incomplete. This sample yields 200,000 or so clones, of which around four fifths are seen a single time; roughly a fifth belongs to the top ten. Source material: peripheral blood. These receptors all come from a human donor in a cohort sampled during active COVID-19.

The rearrangement uses TRBV9 and TRBJ1-1, with D tentatively TRBD1 (5 bases). Trimming pared 4 bases from V and 3 bases from J, leaving 22 bases between. Per the germline V gene, CDR1 is SGDLS and CDR2 is YYNGEE. This CDR3 is 17 amino acids long. CDR3 sequence: CASSPHTSRSGDTEAFF. CDR3 coding DNA: TGTGCCAGCAGCCCCCATACTTCGAGGTCGGGGGACACTGAAGCTTTCTTT.

There are a few counts of this clone. The rearrangement links TRBV5-1 to TRBJ2-7; the match to TRBD2 covers 7 bases. After removal of 4 bases from V and 1 base from J, the junction contained 5 bases not matched to a gene. CDR3 length: 14 amino acids. Germline-derived CDR1 and CDR2 are SGHRS and YFSETQ. The CDR3 bases are TGCGCCAGCAGCGCTGGGGGGGGATCCTACGAGCAGTACTTC. Amino acid sequence: CASSAGGGSYEQYF.

The chain joins TRBV3-1 (or the pseudogene TRBV3-2) to TRBJ1-1; D is uncertain. The CDR3 has 13 residues. Germline V CDR1 and CDR2: LGHDT, YNNKEL (reference sequence). The V end was cut by 0 bases, the J end by 10 bases, with 12 bases between. Written as DNA, the CDR3 is TGTGCCAGCAGCCAAGAGTCAGTGGAGAGAGCTTTCTTT. Protein: CASSQESVERAFF.

This clone appeared many times. The rearrangement uses TRBV19 and TRBJ2-7; D is undetermined. The CDR3 loop spans 13 amino acids. CDR1 is LNHDA and CDR2 is SQIVND in the germline V gene (reference sequence). The V and J ends lost 7 bases and 1 base respectively, with 11 bases between them. CDR3 protein: CASTDDSSYEQYF. The CDR3 nucleotides are TGTGCCAGTACCGATGACTCTTCCTACGAGCAGTACTTC.

V is TRBV5-1 and J is TRBJ1-1; 8 bases fit TRBD1. CDR1 is SGHRS, CDR2 YFSETQ, per germline. Losses at the gene ends were 9 bases for V and 1 base for J; bases not matched to a gene: 17. The CDR3 is 17 amino acids. This chain's CDR3 is CAILAGRTGKGNTEAFF. Written as DNA, the CDR3 is TGCGCCATCTTAGCCGGGCGGACAGGGAAAGGGAACACTGAAGCTTTCTTT.

The chain recombines TRBV18 with TRBJ2-1; D is ambiguous. Trimming stripped 2 bases from V and 8 bases from J, with 16 bases between. The CDR3 runs 15 residues. Germline V gene data show CDR1 as KGHSH and CDR2 as LQKENI. Written as DNA, the CDR3 is TGTGCCAGCTCACCAACGCTAGTCATTTCGGATGAGCAGTTCTTC. Translated, it gives CASSPTLVISDEQFF.

The gene calls are TRBV28 and TRBJ1-2; 7 nucleotides match TRBD1. The germline V gene has CDR1 MDHEN and CDR2 SYDVKM. Losses at the gene ends were 6 bases for V and 2 bases for J; bases not matched to a gene: 12. CDR3 length: 16 amino acids. CDR3 DNA sequence: TGTGCCAGCAGGTCACAGGGGACCAGACGAAACTATGGCTACACCTTC. Translated, it gives CASRSQGTRRNYGYTF.

V usage is TRBV10-2 and J usage is TRBJ2-3; 7 bases map to TRBD1. The CDR3 sequence is 17 residues long. The germline V gene encodes CDR1 WSHSY and CDR2 SAAADI. V lost 1 base, J lost 5 bases, and 12 bases stayed unmatched. CDR3 DNA: TGCGCCAGCAGTGAGTTGGGAAAGGGGGCATCGGGAGATACGCAGTATTTT. Translating it yields CASSELGKGASGDTQYF.

The chain employs TRBV6-5 and TRBJ1-2; TRBD1 matches 7 bases. After removal of 6 bases from V and 4 bases from J, the junction contained 5 bases not matched to a gene. The CDR3 runs 13 residues. Germline-derived CDR1 and CDR2 are MNHEY and SVGAGI. CDR3 sequence: CASSGQVFYGYTF. The CDR3 DNA sequence: TGTGCCAGCAGCGGACAGGTATTCTATGGCTACACCTTC.

The V and J genes are TRBV7-2 and TRBJ1-6, with 8 bases fitting TRBD1. Trimming at V came to 5 bases and at J to 10 bases, leaving 10 bases not matched to a gene. The germline gives CDR1 SGHTA, CDR2 FQGNSA. The CDR3 is 15 residues long. This CDR3 reads CASSKETGTGSPLHF. The CDR3 region has the DNA TGTGCCAGCAGCAAAGAAACCGGGACAGGATCACCCCTCCACTTT.

This sequence joins TRBV25-1 and TRBJ2-3; D unclear. V was pared by 5 bases and J by 0 bases, with 3 bases between. The CDR3 covers 12 residues. Germline V gene data show CDR1 as MGHDK and CDR2 as SYGVNS. The CDR3 reads CASSSSTDTQYF. CDR3 sequence (DNA): TGTGCCAGCAGTTCGAGCACAGATACGCAGTATTTT. The full variable domain, completed using reference TRBV25-1 and TRBJ2-3, is EADIYQTPRYLVIGTGKKITLECSQTMGHDKMYWYQQDPGMELHLIHYSYGVNSTEKGDLSSESTVSRIRTEHFPLTLESARPSHTSQYLCASSSSTDTQYFGPGTRLTVL.

J is TRBJ2-5 and V is TRBV9; D is possibly TRBD2 (6 bases). The V end lost 4 bases, the J end lost 7 bases, and 11 bases lay between the germline ends. The CDR3 is 12 amino acids. CDR1 SGDLS and CDR2 YYNGEE come from the germline V gene. CDR3 loop: CASSLSEGTQYF. The CDR3 DNA follows: TGTGCCAGCAGCCTTTCGGAGGGGACCCAGTACTTC.

This clone has more than one count but fewer than ten. Written as DNA, the CDR3 is TGTGCCGGGAAAGTAGCGGGAGGGCCGATCATCAATGAGCAGTTCTTC. Encoded protein: CAGKVAGGPIINEQFF. The chain links TRBV30 to TRBJ2-1; 11 positions match TRBD2. This CDR3 contains 16 residues. With 8 bases clipped from V and 6 bases from J, the junction kept 15 bases outside the gene matches. CDR1 is GTSNPN and CDR2 is SVGIG in the germline V gene (reference sequence).

The chain has TRBV4-2 and TRBJ2-1; 8 bases map to TRBD2. Germline loops: CDR1 LGHNA, CDR2 YNFKEQ. The CDR3 sequence is 15 residues long. The junction had 2 bases not matched to a gene; V was cut back by 1 base and J by 3 bases. The CDR3 spells CASSQAGGLYNEQFF. The DNA of the CDR3 is TGTGCCAGCAGCCAAGCGGGGGGGCTCTACAATGAGCAGTTCTTC.

V and J are TRBV6-6 and TRBJ2-5; tentatively, D is TRBD1 (6 bases). Trimming removed 6 bases at V and 3 bases at J, with 11 bases between. This CDR3 comprises 13 residues. Germline values: CDR1 MNHNY, CDR2 SVGAGI (reference sequence). The CDR3 DNA sequence: TGTGCCAGCAGCCTTGGACAGAAAGAGACCCAGTACTTC. It specifies CASSLGQKETQYF.

This rearrangement joins TRBV6-5 to TRBJ2-3; D is unresolved. This CDR3 has 14 residues. Deletions cut 7 bases from V and 3 bases from J, with 14 bases between. Germline CDR1 reads MNHEY; CDR2 reads SVGAGI. For the CDR3, the DNA is TGTGCCAGCACGATATCGGTGAGGACAGATACGCAGTATTTT. Translation: CASTISVRTDTQYF.

The chain couples TRBV19 to TRBJ1-2; possibly TRBD1 for D (6 bases). Per the germline V gene, CDR1 is LNHDA and CDR2 is SQIVND (reference sequence). The ends were cut back, 9 bases at V and 5 bases at J, with 19 bases in the middle. The CDR3 totals 14 residues. CDR3 nucleotides: TGTGCCAGCAGGACAGTTTGGGATATTTATGGCTACACCTTC. It is translated as CASRTVWDIYGYTF.

The CDR3 sequence is CASTTMRTGNQPQHF. The CDR3 region has the DNA TGTGCCAGCACCACTATGAGGACAGGCAATCAGCCCCAGCATTTT. The chain combines TRBV28 with TRBJ1-5; D may be TRBD1 (6 bases). V lost 7 bases to trimming and J lost 2 bases, with 15 bases between them. The germline gives CDR1 MDHEN, CDR2 SYDVKM. There are 15 residues in the CDR3. Based on the CDR3 plus reference TRBV28 and TRBJ1-5, the full variable domain is DVKVTQSSRYLVKRTGEKVFLECVQDMDHENMFWYRQDPGLGLRLIYFSYDVKMKEKGDIPEGYSVSREKKERFSLILESASTNQTSMYLCASTTMRTGNQPQHFGDGTRLSIL.

The rearrangement links TRBV4-1 to TRBJ1-1; TRBD1 agrees at 8 bases. The J segment lost 4 bases and the V segment lost 0 bases, leaving 7 bases of the junction unmatched. The germline V gene encodes CDR1 MGHRA and CDR2 YSYEKL. The CDR3 totals 16 residues. DNA for the CDR3: TGCGCCAGCAGCCAAGATTGGCAGGGGGCCGGCACTGAAGCTTTCTTT. This codes for CASSQDWQGAGTEAFF.

The chain carries TRBV3-1 (or the pseudogene TRBV3-2) and TRBJ1-3; D perhaps matches TRBD1 (6 bases). With 1 base removed from V and 0 bases from J, the gap between germline ends came to 10 bases. Germline V CDR1 and CDR2: LGHDT, YNNKEL (reference sequence). The CDR3 sequence is 16 residues long. For the CDR3, the DNA is TGTGCCAGCAGCCAAGGGGGGCGGTACTCTGGAAACACCATATATTTT. Amino acids: CASSQGGRYSGNTIYF.

The V and J genes are TRBV2 and TRBJ1-1, with D maybe TRBD1 (6 bases). Germline values: CDR1 SNHLY, CDR2 FYNNEI. The germline V and J ends were trimmed by 10 bases and 1 base, with 13 bases remaining between them. The CDR3 length is 13 residues. The CDR3 region has the DNA TGTGCCAACCAACAGGGCAGGAACACTGAAGCTTTCTTT. As protein: CANQQGRNTEAFF.

The CDR3 DNA is TGTGCCAGCAGCTTTAGCGGGAGTTATGGAAATGAGCAGTTCTTC. It translates to CASSFSGSYGNEQFF. The chain employs TRBV7-2 and TRBJ2-1; TRBD2 matches at 9 bases. The CDR3 sequence is 15 residues long. Germline CDR1 SGHTA, CDR2 FQGNSA. V shed 3 bases, J shed 7 bases, and the junction held 7 bases outside the gene matches. Using reference TRBV7-2 and TRBJ2-1 for the parts outside the CDR3, the full variable domain is GAGVSQSPSNKVTEKGKDVELRCDPISGHTALYWYRQSLGQGLEFLIYFQGNSAPDKSGLPSDRFSAERTGGSVSTLTIQRTQQEDSAVYLCASSFSGSYGNEQFFGPGTRLTVL.

The chain combines TRBV5-1 with TRBJ2-2; 10 positions agree with TRBD1. The V segment lost 4 bases and the J segment 0 bases; nucleotides outside the gene matches: 3. Germline CDR1 SGHRS, CDR2 YFSETQ. The CDR3 runs to 16 residues. In DNA form, the CDR3 reads TGCGCCAGCAGCCTTGGACAGGGGGCGAACACCGGGGAGCTGTTTTTT. Translation: CASSLGQGANTGELFF. Full variable domain (missing parts from reference TRBV5-1 and TRBJ2-2): KAGVTQTPRYLIKTRGQQVTLSCSPISGHRSVSWYQQTPGQGLQFLFEYFSETQRNKGNFPGRFSGRQFSNSRSEMNVSTLELGDSALYLCASSLGQGANTGELFFGEGSRLTVL.

The J gene is TRBJ1-2, the V gene TRBV20-1, with D perhaps TRBD1 (5 bases). Deletions cut 3 bases from V and 7 bases from J, with 12 bases between. The CDR3 runs to 12 residues. Germline CDR1 and CDR2: DFQATT and SNEGSKA (reference sequence). The CDR3 protein is CSASKGLTGYTF. Here the CDR3 DNA reads TGCAGTGCTAGTAAGGGGTTGACTGGCTACACCTTC.

This clone has a single count. The J gene is TRBJ1-2, the V gene TRBV7-2, with 8 bases lining up with TRBD1. CDR3 length equals 14 residues. The J segment lost 5 bases and the V segment lost 3 bases, leaving 5 bases of the junction unmatched. Germline V gene sequence: CDR1 SGHTA, CDR2 FQGNSA. CDR3 sequence (DNA): TGTGCCAGCAGCTTCACCGGACAGGGATATGGCTACACCTTC. This sequence encodes CASSFTGQGYGYTF.

CDR3 region: CASIVVGGGQPQHF. The CDR3, as DNA: TGTGCCAGCATAGTAGTGGGGGGGGGTCAGCCCCAGCATTTT. The V and J genes are TRBV28 and TRBJ1-5; D possibly corresponds to TRBD1 (5 bases). Trimming left V 7 bases short and J 6 bases short, with 16 bases between. CDR1 is MDHEN and CDR2 is SYDVKM in the germline V gene. The CDR3 loop spans 14 amino acids. Full variable domain (missing parts from reference TRBV28 and TRBJ1-5): DVKVTQSSRYLVKRTGEKVFLECVQDMDHENMFWYRQDPGLGLRLIYFSYDVKMKEKGDIPEGYSVSREKKERFSLILESASTNQTSMYLCASIVVGGGQPQHFGDGTRLSIL.

This clone was counted only a few times. This chain joins TRBV10-3 and TRBJ1-5; D gene ambiguous. The V and J ends lost 4 bases and 0 bases respectively, with 7 bases between them. The CDR3 contains 14 residues. CDR1 is ENHRY, CDR2 SYGVKD, per germline. The CDR3 DNA reads as TGTGCCATCAGTGCTGAGTATAGCAATCAGCCCCAGCATTTT. It specifies CAISAEYSNQPQHF.

V and J are TRBV5-1 and TRBJ1-5; D unclear. This CDR3 has 15 amino acids. CDR1 is SGHRS, CDR2 YFSETQ, per germline. V was pared by 0 bases and J by 5 bases, with 12 bases between. CDR3 nucleotide sequence: TGCGCCAGCAGCTTGGCCGCGGGGAGGGATCAGCCCCAGCATTTT. Translated: CASSLAAGRDQPQHF.

A few counts support this clone. The rearrangement joins TRBV18 to TRBJ2-7; 8 bases line up with TRBD1. This CDR3 comprises 15 residues. V was pared by 4 bases and J by 6 bases, with 11 bases of the junction left unmatched. Germline lookup yields CDR1 KGHSH and CDR2 LQKENI. The CDR3 here is CASSQTGALLGEQYV. CDR3 nucleotide sequence: TGTGCCAGCTCACAGACAGGGGCTCTCCTAGGCGAGCAGTACGTC.

This clone was observed once. V and J are TRBV15 and TRBJ1-5; TRBD1 aligns across 7 bases. Per germline, CDR1 LNHNV and CDR2 YYDKDF (reference sequence). The CDR3 spans 16 residues. The V and J ends lost 1 base and 2 bases, in that order; junction bases with no gene match: 5. DNA of the CDR3: TGTGCCACCAGCAGAGCTGACAGGGTACGCAATCAGCCCCAGCATTTT. Encoded protein: CATSRADRVRNQPQHF.

The rearrangement joins TRBV6-5 to TRBJ1-5; TRBD1 matches 7 bases. Germline V gene data show CDR1 as MNHEY and CDR2 as SVGAGI. J lost 6 bases, V lost 5 bases, and 7 bases had no gene match. The CDR3 covers 14 residues. The CDR3 nucleotides read TGTGCCAGCAGTACCCACAGGGGTGCTCAGCCCCAGCATTTT. It encodes CASSTHRGAQPQHF.

V and J are TRBV28 and TRBJ2-1; perhaps TRBD1 as D (6 bases). The germline CDR1 and CDR2 sequences are MDHEN and SYDVKM. V shed 3 bases and J shed 6 bases, with 15 bases lying between them. This CDR3 spans 15 amino acids. CDR3 nucleotides: TGTGCCAGCAGTTTTGTCAGGGGAACGGGCAATGAGCAGTTCTTC. Its translation is CASSFVRGTGNEQFF.